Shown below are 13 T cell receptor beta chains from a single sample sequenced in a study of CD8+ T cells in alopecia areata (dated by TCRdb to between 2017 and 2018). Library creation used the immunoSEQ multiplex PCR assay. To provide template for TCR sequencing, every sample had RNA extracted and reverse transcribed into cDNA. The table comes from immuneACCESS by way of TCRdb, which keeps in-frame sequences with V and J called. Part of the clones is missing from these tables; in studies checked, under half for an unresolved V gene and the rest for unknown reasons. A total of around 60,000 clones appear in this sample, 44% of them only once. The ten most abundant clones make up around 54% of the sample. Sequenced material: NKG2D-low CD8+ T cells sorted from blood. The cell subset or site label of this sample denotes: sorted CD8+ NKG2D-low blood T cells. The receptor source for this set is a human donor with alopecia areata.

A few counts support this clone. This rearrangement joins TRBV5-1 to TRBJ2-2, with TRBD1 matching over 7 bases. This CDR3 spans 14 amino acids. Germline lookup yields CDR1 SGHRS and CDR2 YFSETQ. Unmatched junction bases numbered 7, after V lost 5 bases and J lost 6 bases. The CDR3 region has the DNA TGCGCCAGCAGAACAGGGGCTAGGCCCGGGGAGCTGTTTTTT. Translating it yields CASRTGARPGELFF.

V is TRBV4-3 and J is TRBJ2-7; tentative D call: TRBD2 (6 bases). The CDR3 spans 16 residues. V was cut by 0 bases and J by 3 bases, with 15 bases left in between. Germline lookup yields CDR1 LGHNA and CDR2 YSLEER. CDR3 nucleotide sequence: TGCGCCAGCAGCCAAGAAGGGAGCGGGTCAGGCTACGAGCAGTACTTC. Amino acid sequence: CASSQEGSGSGYEQYF.

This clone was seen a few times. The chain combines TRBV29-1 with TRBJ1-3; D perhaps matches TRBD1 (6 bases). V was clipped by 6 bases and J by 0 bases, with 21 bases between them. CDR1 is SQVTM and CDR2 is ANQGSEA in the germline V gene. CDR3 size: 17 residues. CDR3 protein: CSVARDKELFSGNTIYF. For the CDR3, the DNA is TGCAGCGTGGCCCGGGACAAAGAACTCTTCTCTGGAAACACCATATATTTT.

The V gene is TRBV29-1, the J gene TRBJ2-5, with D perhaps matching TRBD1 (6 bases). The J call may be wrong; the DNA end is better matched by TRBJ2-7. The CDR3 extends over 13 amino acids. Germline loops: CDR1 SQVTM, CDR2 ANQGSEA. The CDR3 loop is CSVEMDSPYEQYF. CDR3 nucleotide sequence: TGCAGCGTTGAAATGGACAGTCCTTACGAGCAGTACTTC.

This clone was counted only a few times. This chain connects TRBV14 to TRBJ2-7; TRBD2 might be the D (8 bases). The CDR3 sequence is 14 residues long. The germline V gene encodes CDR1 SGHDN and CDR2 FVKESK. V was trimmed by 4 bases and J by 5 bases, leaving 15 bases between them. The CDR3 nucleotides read TGTGCCAGCAGCCGCCGGGAGGGGGCCAACGAGCAGTACTTC. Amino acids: CASSRREGANEQYF.

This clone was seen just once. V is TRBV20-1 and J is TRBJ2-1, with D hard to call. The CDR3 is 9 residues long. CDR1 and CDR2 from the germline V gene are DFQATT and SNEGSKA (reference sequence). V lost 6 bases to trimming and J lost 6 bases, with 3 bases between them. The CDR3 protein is CSASNEQFF. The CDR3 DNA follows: TGCAGTGCCAGCAATGAGCAGTTCTTC.

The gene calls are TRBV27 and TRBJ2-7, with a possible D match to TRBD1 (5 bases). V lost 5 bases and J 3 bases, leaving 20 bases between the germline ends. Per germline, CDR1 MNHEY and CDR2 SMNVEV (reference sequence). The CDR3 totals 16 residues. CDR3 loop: CASSPQGWAAHYEQYF. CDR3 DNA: TGTGCCAGCAGTCCGCAGGGTTGGGCGGCCCACTACGAGCAGTACTTC.

CDR3 bases: TGTGCCAGCAGTGCGGACACAGAGATGAGAAAAGCTTTCTTT. This gives the protein CASSADTEMRKAFF. V is TRBV28 and J is TRBJ1-1; TRBD1 is a possible D gene (5 bases). The CDR3 is 14 residues long. CDR1 and CDR2 (germline): MDHEN, SYDVKM. The germline V and J ends were trimmed by 5 bases and 9 bases, with 19 bases remaining between them.

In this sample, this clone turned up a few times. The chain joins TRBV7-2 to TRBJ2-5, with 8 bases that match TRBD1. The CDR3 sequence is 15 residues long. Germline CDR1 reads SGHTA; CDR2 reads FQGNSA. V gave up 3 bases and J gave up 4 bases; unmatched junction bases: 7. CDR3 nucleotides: TGTGCCAGCAGCTTCGGGACAGGAGGTGGAGAGACCCAGTACTTC. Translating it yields CASSFGTGGGETQYF.

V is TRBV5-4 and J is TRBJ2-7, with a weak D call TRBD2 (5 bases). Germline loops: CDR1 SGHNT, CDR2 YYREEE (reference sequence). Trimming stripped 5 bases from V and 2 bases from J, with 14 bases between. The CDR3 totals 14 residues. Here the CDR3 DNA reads TGTGCCAGCAGTCCTAGGACTGAAGCCTACGAGCAGTACTTC. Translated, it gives CASSPRTEAYEQYF.

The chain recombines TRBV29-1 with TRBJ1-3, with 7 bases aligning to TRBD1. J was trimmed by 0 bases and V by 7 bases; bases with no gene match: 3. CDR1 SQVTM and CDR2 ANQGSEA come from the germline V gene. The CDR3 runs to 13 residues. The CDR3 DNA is TGCAGCGCTACAGGGGACTCTGGAAACACCATATATTTT. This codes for CSATGDSGNTIYF.

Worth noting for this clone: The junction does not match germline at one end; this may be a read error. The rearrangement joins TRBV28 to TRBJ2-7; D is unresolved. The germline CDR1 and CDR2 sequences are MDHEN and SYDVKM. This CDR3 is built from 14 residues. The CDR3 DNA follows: TGTGCCAGCAGTGACGGAGCCGGGTACTACGGGCAGTACTTC. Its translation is CASSDGAGYYGQYF.

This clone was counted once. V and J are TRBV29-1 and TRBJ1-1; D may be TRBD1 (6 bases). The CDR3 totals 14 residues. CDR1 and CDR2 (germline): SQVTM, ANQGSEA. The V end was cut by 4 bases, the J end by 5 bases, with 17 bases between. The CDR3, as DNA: TGCAGCGTTGGGGGCGGCAGGGGAGGTACTGAAGCTTTCTTT. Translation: CSVGGGRGGTEAFF.